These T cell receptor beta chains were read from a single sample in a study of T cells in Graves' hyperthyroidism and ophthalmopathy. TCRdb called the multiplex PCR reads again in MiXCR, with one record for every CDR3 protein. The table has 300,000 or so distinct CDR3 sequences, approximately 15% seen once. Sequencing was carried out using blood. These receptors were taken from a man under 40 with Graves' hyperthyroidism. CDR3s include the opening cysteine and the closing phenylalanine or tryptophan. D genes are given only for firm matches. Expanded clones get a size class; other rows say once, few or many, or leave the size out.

CASSPLPSGEQYF	TGCGCCAGCAGCCCCCTTCCTAGCGGTGAGCAGTACTTC	13	TRBV4-1	TRBJ2-7	TRBD2	NA
CASSLAFQGTYEQYF	TGTGCCAGCAGCTTAGCATTCCAGGGAACTTACGAGCAGTACTTC	15	TRBV7-8	TRBJ2-7	NA	few
CASLRTSGTNEQFF	TGCGCCAGCCTGAGGACTAGCGGCACCAATGAGCAGTTCTTC	14	TRBV5-1	TRBJ2-1	TRBD2	many
CATSERPGLEQFF	TGTGCCACCAGTGAGCGGCCGGGACTCGAGCAGTTCTTC	13	TRBV24-1	TRBJ2-1	NA	NA
CASSFGGGLNYGYTF	TGTGCCAGCAGCTTTGGTGGCGGACTGAACTATGGCTACACCTTC	15	TRBV7-3	TRBJ1-2	NA	many
CASSQDPRTSGRHEQFF	TGTGCCAGCAGCCAAGATCCCCGGACTAGCGGGAGGCATGAGCAGTTCTTC	17	TRBV4-2	TRBJ2-1	TRBD2	NA
CAWTSGGLYEQYF	TGTGCCTGGACTAGCGGGGGGTTATACGAGCAGTACTTC	13	TRBV30	TRBJ2-7	TRBD2	few
CASSRTQPGTSAYNEQFF	TGTGCCAGCAGCCGTACACAACCCGGGACTAGCGCCTACAATGAGCAGTTCTTC	18	TRBV7-3	TRBJ2-1	TRBD2	many
CASSPGTSVSGADTQYF	TGTGCCAGCAGTCCCGGGACTAGCGTCTCTGGGGCAGATACGCAGTATTTT	17	TRBV12-3/TRBV12-4	TRBJ2-3	TRBD2	many
CASSLGVSTEAFF	TGCGCCAGCAGCTTAGGGGTTTCGACTGAAGCTTTCTTT	13	TRBV5-1	TRBJ1-1	NA	many
CASSQVQGADTQYF	TGCGCCAGCAGCCAAGTACAGGGCGCAGATACGCAGTATTTT	14	TRBV4-1	TRBJ2-3	NA	NA
CASSVTGAHEQFF	TGTGCCAGTAGTGTCACAGGGGCCCATGAGCAGTTCTTC	13	TRBV19	TRBJ2-1	TRBD1	many
CASSQGQARSGTIYF	TGTGCCAGCAGCCAAGGACAGGCCAGGTCCGGCACCATATATTTT	15	TRBV14	TRBJ1-3	NA	NA
CASSGTQIDRAGYGYTF	TGTGCCAGCAGCGGAACTCAAATAGACAGGGCGGGGTATGGCTACACCTTC	17	TRBV6-1	TRBJ1-2	TRBD1	NA
CSARDHRGTHEQYF	TGCAGTGCTAGAGACCACAGGGGGACACACGAGCAGTACTTC	14	TRBV20-1	TRBJ2-7	TRBD1	many
CASGLTKGTSQETQYF	TGTGCTAGTGGTTTGACTAAGGGGACAAGTCAAGAGACCCAGTACTTC	16	TRBV12-5	TRBJ2-5	NA	NA
CASGGGSTGELFF	TGTGCCAGTGGAGGGGGGAGCACCGGGGAGCTGTTTTTT	13	TRBV28	TRBJ2-2	NA	NA
CASSRRVREETQYF	TGTGCCAGCAGCCGCAGGGTGAGGGAAGAGACCCAGTACTTC	14	TRBV11-2	TRBJ2-5	NA	many
CASSPRRSGDEQFF	TGTGCCAGCAGCCCACGACGTTCAGGGGATGAGCAGTTCTTC	14	TRBV7-3	TRBJ2-1	NA	many
CASSESSVVPNTEAFF	TGCGCCAGCAGTGAGTCGAGTGTAGTTCCGAACACTGAAGCTTTCTTT	16	TRBV10-1	TRBJ1-1	NA	many
CSARETGIEQYF	TGCAGTGCGCGCGAGACGGGAATCGAGCAGTACTTC	12	TRBV20-1	TRBJ2-7	NA	many
CASSQAVYQPQHF	TGCGCCAGCAGCCAGGCCGTATATCAGCCCCAGCATTTT	13	TRBV4-1	TRBJ1-5	NA	NA
CASSLRGGAESPLHF	TGTGCCAGCAGCTTAAGGGGGGGCGCGGAGTCACCCCTCCACTTT	15	TRBV7-3	TRBJ1-6	NA	few
CASSMDSPSVFF	TGTGCCAGTAGTATGGACAGCCCCAGTGTGTTCTTC	12	TRBV19	TRBJ2-1	NA	NA
CATDDRFTDTQYF	TGTGCCACCGATGACAGGTTCACAGATACGCAGTATTTT	13	TRBV24-1	TRBJ2-3	NA	many
CSASGQPQHF	TGCAGTGCTAGCGGTCAGCCCCAGCATTTT	10	TRBV20-1	TRBJ1-5	NA	NA
CSARRVNEQFF	TGCAGTGCTCGCAGGGTCAATGAGCAGTTCTTC	11	TRBV20-1	TRBJ2-1	NA	few
CASSPQPKNIQYF	TGTGCCAGCAGCCCGCAACCCAAAAACATTCAGTACTTC	13	TRBV3-1	TRBJ2-4	NA	many
CASALDSGEAFF	TGTGCCAGCGCCCTGGACTCCGGGGAAGCTTTCTTT	12	TRBV28	TRBJ1-1	NA	many
CASKEAGEVDTQYF	TGTGCCAGTAAGGAAGCGGGAGAGGTAGATACGCAGTATTTT	14	TRBV19	TRBJ2-3	TRBD2	few
CSVEDRETSSGNTIYF	TGCAGCGTTGAAGATCGGGAGACGTCCTCTGGAAACACCATATATTTT	16	TRBV29-1	TRBJ1-3	NA	few
CSARDHWNNEQFF	TGCAGTGCTAGAGATCACTGGAACAATGAGCAGTTCTTC	13	TRBV20-1	TRBJ2-1	NA	many
CSVEGIVGGPYEQYF	TGCAGCGTTGAGGGAATAGTGGGAGGGCCTTACGAGCAGTACTTC	15	TRBV29-1	TRBJ2-7	TRBD2	NA
CASSYLGGNQETQYF	TGTGCCAGCAGTTACCTGGGCGGAAACCAAGAGACCCAGTACTTC	15	TRBV6-5	TRBJ2-5	NA	many
CASSLLGLAGEETQYF	TGTGCCAGCAGCCTCCTAGGACTAGCGGGAGAAGAGACCCAGTACTTC	16	TRBV3-1	TRBJ2-5	TRBD2	NA
CASSFPGLAQGDTQYF	TGTGCCAGCAGTTTCCCTGGACTAGCGCAAGGGGATACGCAGTATTTT	16	TRBV28	TRBJ2-3	TRBD2	few
CASSEPPAYEQYF	TGTGCCAGCAGTGAACCTCCCGCCTACGAGCAGTACTTC	13	TRBV2	TRBJ2-7	NA	many
CATSELSLAGGSVGVSVDTQYF	TGTGCCACCAGTGAACTTTCACTAGCGGGAGGGTCCGTGGGCGTTTCGGTCGATACGCAGTATTTT	22	TRBV24-1	TRBJ2-3	TRBD2	few
CASSPFVEPRQPQHF	TGTGCCAGCAGTCCCTTTGTAGAGCCTCGTCAGCCCCAGCATTTT	15	TRBV28	TRBJ1-5	NA	many
CASSIVPTSTDTQYF	TGTGCCAGTAGTATCGTCCCGACTAGCACAGATACGCAGTATTTT	15	TRBV19	TRBJ2-3	NA	few
CASSSRGNEQYF	TGTGCCAGCAGCTCACGGGGTAACGAGCAGTACTTC	12	TRBV11-2	TRBJ2-7	NA	many
CASSPRDSGTDTQYF	TGTGCCAGCAGCCCTCGGGACAGTGGCACAGATACGCAGTATTTT	15	TRBV3-1	TRBJ2-3	TRBD1	many
CASSTHLRDTQYF	TGTGCCAGCTCAACGCACCTTCGAGATACGCAGTATTTT	13	TRBV18	TRBJ2-3	NA	many
CASSHPGRQTPQHF	TGCGCCAGCAGCCACCCTGGACGGCAGACGCCCCAGCATTTT	14	TRBV4-1	TRBJ1-5	NA	few
CASSLNPSGILTGELFF	TGTGCCAGCAGCTTAAATCCTAGCGGGATATTAACCGGGGAGCTGTTTTTT	17	TRBV7-3	TRBJ2-2	TRBD2	NA
CAINSEASTEAFF	TGTGCCATCAATTCGGAGGCGTCCACTGAAGCTTTCTTT	13	TRBV10-3	TRBJ1-1	NA	many
CASSKYHPGTSGRNEQFF	TGTGCCAGCAGCAAATACCACCCCGGGACTAGCGGGAGAAATGAGCAGTTCTTC	18	TRBV7-2	TRBJ2-1	TRBD2	few
CAWSSSYNEQFF	TGTGCCTGGAGCAGCTCCTACAATGAGCAGTTCTTC	12	TRBV30	TRBJ2-1	NA	many
CASSIGDRIADTQYF	TGCGCCAGCAGCATTGGAGACAGGATAGCAGATACGCAGTATTTT	15	TRBV5-1	TRBJ2-3	NA	many